Below are 27 T cell receptor beta chains sequenced from a single sample in a study of molecular identifiers for immune sequencing clone quantification (dated by TCRdb to the late 2010s). Libraries came from PCR. Sequencing was performed on an Illumina HiSeq 4000. In-frame beta chains were kept once TCRdb had trimmed the public reads at Q25 with fastp and called clones with MiXCR. Each CDR3 protein appears once, grouped with its most common genes and DNA. In all, the sample holds around 460,000 distinct CDR3 sequences, and over 20% of those were seen once. About 0.84% of the sample goes to the ten largest clones. The sample comprised naive CD8+ T cells from blood, with Jurkat cell RNA spiked in. The intended sense of this specimen's cell subset or site label: FACS-sorted CD8+CD4-CCR7+CD45RA+ naive T cells. Receptor source: a human donor in good health. Some libraries in this study had Jurkat cell RNA spiked in.

This chain links TRBV30 with TRBJ1-1; D is possibly TRBD1 (6 bases). The CDR3 is made up of 15 amino acids. Germline V lookup: CDR1 GTSNPN, CDR2 SVGIG (reference sequence). Trimming took 0 bases from V and 1 from J, leaving 12 bases between them. The CDR3 region is CAWSVPGGANTEAFF. The CDR3 coding sequence is TGTGCCTGGAGTGTCCCGGGGGGGGCGAACACTGAAGCTTTCTTT. Based on the CDR3 plus reference TRBV30 and TRBJ1-1, the full variable domain is SQTIHQWPATLVQPVGSPLSLECTVEGTSNPNLYWYRQAAGRGLQLLFYSVGIGQISSEVPQNLSASRPQDRQFILSSKKLLLSDSGFYLCAWSVPGGANTEAFFGQGTRLTVV.

There are many counts of this clonotype. The gene calls are TRBV29-1 and TRBJ1-2; 7 bases are a match to TRBD1. The CDR3 is 18 residues long. Germline-derived CDR1 and CDR2 are SQVTM and ANQGSEA. V was pared by 7 bases and J by 8 bases, with 28 bases of the junction left unmatched. CDR3 loop: CSARPDRLGRNSFSGYTF. The DNA for the CDR3 is TGCAGCGCCCGCCCGGACAGGCTAGGACGTAATTCATTTTCGGGCTACACCTTC.

This clonotype has just a few counts. The chain is built from TRBV7-2 and TRBJ2-7; 7 nucleotides align to TRBD2. Trimming cost V 5 bases and J 0 bases; bases outside gene matches: 13. The length of the CDR3 is 17 residues. CDR1 SGHTA and CDR2 FQGNSA come from the germline V gene. The CDR3 loop is CASSKGTTPRSSYEQYF. CDR3 sequence (DNA): TGTGCCAGCAGCAAAGGGACTACCCCTAGGAGCTCCTACGAGCAGTACTTC.

V is TRBV30 and J is TRBJ1-5, with D unresolved. Trimming stripped 0 bases from V and 6 bases from J, with 9 bases between. The germline gives CDR1 GTSNPN, CDR2 SVGIG (reference sequence). The CDR3 is made up of 13 amino acids. In nucleotides, the CDR3 is TGTGCCTGGAGTGTAGCAGATATTCAGCCCCAGCATTTT. It codes for CAWSVADIQPQHF.

In regard to this clonotype: A much larger clone lies a single base off, so this may be a read error. This chain uses TRBV20-1 with TRBJ2-7; TRBD1 might be the D (6 bases). Germline lookup yields CDR1 DFQATT and CDR2 SNEGSKA (reference sequence). The ends were cut back, 3 bases at V and 7 bases at J, with 13 bases in the middle. This CDR3 has 12 amino acids. The DNA for the CDR3 is TGCAGTGCTAGTATGGGGGCGCCTGAGCAGTACTTC. This sequence encodes CSASMGAPEQYF.

This clonotype appeared many times. This chain uses TRBV29-1 with TRBJ2-3, with a weak D call TRBD1 (6 bases). The CDR3 is 15 residues long. From germline, CDR1 is SQVTM and CDR2 ANQGSEA. Trimming stripped 1 base from V and 3 bases from J, with 14 bases between. Here the CDR3 reads CSVEGTEPSTDTQYF. DNA for the CDR3: TGCAGCGTTGAAGGGACAGAACCCTCTACAGATACGCAGTATTTT.

This clonotype was picked up many times. The CDR3 sequence is CASSLSGSNEQYF. The CDR3 bases are TGTGCCAGCAGTTTATCAGGGTCCAACGAGCAGTACTTC. The chain joins TRBV27 to TRBJ2-7, with D unclear. V lost 0 bases and J lost 5, with 8 bases in between. The germline V gene has CDR1 MNHEY and CDR2 SMNVEV (reference sequence). The CDR3 spans 13 residues.

This clonotype has only one observation. A much larger clone lies a single base off, so this may be a read error. The chain has TRBV29-1 and TRBJ1-2; 7 positions match TRBD1. Per the germline V gene, CDR1 is SQVTM and CDR2 is ANQGSEA. The length of the CDR3 is 12 residues. CDR3 amino acids: CRQGVSVYGYTF. CDR3 coding DNA: TGCAGGCAGGGGGTGTCAGTCTATGGCTACACCTTC.

This clonotype was detected only a few times. The chain joins TRBV28 to TRBJ2-7; perhaps TRBD2 as D (6 bases). The CDR3 contains 17 residues. Germline CDR1 reads MDHEN; CDR2 reads SYDVKM. Trimming removed 4 bases at V and 2 bases at J, with 21 bases between. The CDR3 DNA reads as TGTGCCAGCAGTTCCCCCAGGATCAGGGCGGGGCCCTACGAGCAGTACTTC. This translates into CASSSPRIRAGPYEQYF.

This clonotype was picked up a small number of times. This chain links TRBV19 with TRBJ2-5; D might be TRBD1 or TRBD2, each matching 5 bases. V lost 6 bases to trimming and J lost 5 bases, with 22 bases between them. The CDR3 contains 16 residues. Germline V gene sequence: CDR1 LNHDA, CDR2 SQIVND (reference sequence). CDR3 sequence reads: CASRDGAGPRSETQYF. The DNA of the CDR3 is TGTGCCAGTAGAGACGGGGCCGGGCCCCGATCGGAGACCCAGTACTTC.

The chain has TRBV10-3 and TRBJ1-1; a possible D gene is TRBD1 (5 bases). The germline gives CDR1 ENHRY, CDR2 SYGVKD. The CDR3 extends over 16 amino acids. The V end was cut by 4 bases, the J end by 1 base, with 16 bases between. CDR3 sequence: CAISAPGTSRNTEAFF. CDR3 coding DNA: TGTGCCATCAGTGCCCCCGGGACTTCACGGAACACTGAAGCTTTCTTT.

This clonotype came up a few times. The chain links TRBV4-2 to TRBJ2-7, with D possibly TRBD2 on 6 matching bases. The CDR3 length is 15 residues. The V gene lost 2 bases and the J gene lost 0 bases, with 11 bases spanning the gap. The germline gives CDR1 LGHNA, CDR2 YNFKEQ. This CDR3 reads CASSQWAGSSYEQYF. CDR3 DNA sequence: TGTGCCAGCAGCCAATGGGCGGGGAGCTCCTACGAGCAGTACTTC.

This chain joins TRBV4-1 and TRBJ2-7; 8 nucleotides line up with TRBD1. The CDR3 runs to 14 residues. The trim removed 8 bases at V and 5 bases at J, leaving 11 bases unmatched. Germline V gene lookup returns CDR1 MGHRA and CDR2 YSYEKL. CDR3 bases: TGCGCCAGCGCACCGGGACAGGAGGCGAACGAGCAGTACTTC. Residues: CASAPGQEANEQYF.

This clonotype was observed at least ten times. The V gene is TRBV12-3 or TRBV12-4, the J gene TRBJ2-5; tentative D call: TRBD1 (6 bases). The length of the CDR3 is 16 residues. The ends were cut back, 6 bases at V and 2 bases at J, with 19 bases in the middle. CDR3 nucleotide sequence: TGTGCCAGCAGCTCAAGCCTCCAGGGGAGTCAAGAGACCCAGTACTTC. Translating gives CASSSSLQGSQETQYF.

In regard to this clonotype: Sequence at one end of the junction differs from germline and may be a read error. The rearrangement uses TRBV28 and TRBJ2-1; weak D call: TRBD1 (5 bases). Per the germline V gene, CDR1 is MDHEN and CDR2 is SYDVKM. The CDR3 length is 13 residues. The CDR3 DNA sequence: TGTACCAGCTTTGAGGAAGGGGTCAATGAGCAGTTCTTC. This codes for CTSFEEGVNEQFF.

V and J are TRBV6-1 and TRBJ1-1; the D is unclear. V was clipped by 4 bases and J by 3 bases, with 6 bases between them. Looked up from germline, CDR1 is MNHNS and CDR2 is SASEGT. This CDR3 has 12 amino acids. CDR3 coding DNA: TGTGCCAGCAGTGTGGACGACACTGAAGCTTTCTTT. This codes for CASSVDDTEAFF.

This clonotype was observed many times. This chain connects TRBV6-5 to TRBJ2-7; D remains unclear. The V gene lost 2 bases and the J gene lost 0 bases, with 8 bases spanning the gap. This CDR3 has 14 residues. The germline V gene has CDR1 MNHEY and CDR2 SVGAGI. Here the CDR3 DNA reads TGTGCCAGCAGTTACATTGGCAGCTCCTACGAGCAGTACTTC. This sequence encodes CASSYIGSSYEQYF.

The V call is TRBV7-9, the J call TRBJ2-5; TRBD2 aligns across 11 bases. The CDR3 is 16 amino acids. Germline V gene data show CDR1 as SEHNR and CDR2 as FQNEAQ (reference sequence). The J segment lost 4 bases and the V segment lost 1 base, leaving 5 bases of the junction unmatched. CDR3 nucleotide sequence: TGTGCCAGCAGCTTAGTCACTAGCGGGAGCGGAGAGACCCAGTACTTC. Protein product: CASSLVTSGSGETQYF.

At least ten counts were recorded for this clonotype. CDR3 in amino acids: CASGLVQGLSEAFF. The CDR3 DNA reads TGTGCTAGTGGTTTGGTACAGGGCTTGAGTGAAGCTTTCTTT. V is TRBV12-5 and J is TRBJ1-1, with a weak D call TRBD1 (6 bases). The V and J ends lost 0 bases and 7 bases respectively, with 12 bases between them. Germline V CDR1 and CDR2: LGHNT, FRNRAP. The CDR3 runs 14 residues.

This chain uses TRBV9 with TRBJ2-3, with 7 positions matching TRBD1. The CDR3 totals 16 residues. V lost 0 bases, J lost 2 bases, and 6 bases stayed unmatched. Germline-derived CDR1 and CDR2 are SGDLS and YYNGEE. Here the CDR3 reads CASSVGRRGPTDTQYF. CDR3 in DNA: TGTGCCAGCAGCGTAGGACGTAGGGGGCCCACAGATACGCAGTATTTT.

The rearrangement uses TRBV20-1 and TRBJ2-5; D may correspond to TRBD1 or TRBD2 (5 bases each). The CDR3 runs to 16 residues. V shed 0 bases and J shed 0 bases, with 14 bases lying between them. Per germline, CDR1 DFQATT and CDR2 SNEGSKA (reference sequence). CDR3 sequence (DNA): TGCAGTGCTAGAGATTTTTACCGGGACGACCAAGAGACCCAGTACTTC. Amino acid sequence: CSARDFYRDDQETQYF.

In its sample, this clonotype was seen many times. The chain combines TRBV4-3 with TRBJ2-7; 11 nucleotides match TRBD2. J lost 3 bases, V lost 1 base, and 8 bases had no gene match. The CDR3 contains 17 residues. Germline V gives CDR1 LGHNA, CDR2 YSLEER. The CDR3 region has the DNA TGCGCCAGCAGCCAAGGGCTCCTAGCGGGGGGTTACTACGAGCAGTACTTC. Residues: CASSQGLLAGGYYEQYF.

With respect to this clonotype: Being one base from a much bigger clone, this may be a read error. The chain has TRBV6-2 or TRBV6-3 and TRBJ2-5; D is possibly TRBD1 (7 bases). The V end was cut by 0 bases, the J end by 4 bases, with 24 bases between. This CDR3 is built from 19 residues. From germline, CDR1 is MNHEY and CDR2 SVGEGT. The CDR3 DNA follows: TGTGCCAGCAGTTACTCAAGGCGGGACAGCCACTCCGATTTAGAGACCCAGTACTTC. It translates to CASSYSRRDSHSDLETQYF.

The V and J genes are TRBV11-1 and TRBJ2-7, with D unresolved. V gave up 5 bases and J gave up 2 bases, with 16 bases separating them. CDR1 is SGHAT and CDR2 is FQDESV in the germline V gene (reference sequence). The CDR3 has 15 residues. Here the CDR3 reads CASSRSRGSTYEQYF. The CDR3 DNA reads as TGTGCCAGCAGCCGCTCCCGTGGGTCAACCTACGAGCAGTACTTC. The whole variable domain, remainder taken from reference TRBV11-1 and TRBJ2-7, is EAEVAQSPRYKITEKSQAVAFWCDPISGHATLYWYRQILGQGPELLVQFQDESVVDDSQLPKDRFSAERLKGVDSTLKIQPAELGDSAMYLCASSRSRGSTYEQYFGPGTRLTVT.

This clonotype was seen repeatedly, ten times or more. The CDR3 protein is CASSQEVEVYEQYF. The CDR3 coding sequence is TGCGCCAGCAGCCAAGAAGTGGAGGTGTACGAGCAGTACTTC. J is TRBJ2-7 and V is TRBV4-3, with a weak D call TRBD2 (5 bases). Per germline, CDR1 LGHNA and CDR2 YSLEER. The CDR3 totals 14 residues. The V gene lost 0 bases and the J gene lost 4 bases, with 10 bases spanning the gap.

This clonotype was detected ten times or more. The chain combines TRBV28 with TRBJ1-1; a weak D match, TRBD1 (5 bases). The CDR3 spans 14 residues. Germline CDR1 and CDR2: MDHEN and SYDVKM. V was trimmed by 7 bases and J by 0 bases, leaving 12 bases between them. CDR3 sequence reads: CASNWDGLNTEAFF. The CDR3 nucleotides read TGTGCCAGCAATTGGGACGGATTGAACACTGAAGCTTTCTTT.

With regard to this clonotype: This may come from a read error, since a much larger clone is one base off. This chain connects TRBV6-5 to TRBJ2-1; D remains ambiguous. Trimming pared 4 bases from V and 1 base from J, leaving 17 bases between. The CDR3 has 17 residues. Germline assignment: CDR1 MNHEY and CDR2 SVGAGI. CDR3 DNA: TGTGCCAGCAGTTCCCTCGGGCCCGAGTGGTCCTACAATGAGCAGTTCTTC. This sequence encodes CASSSLGPEWSYNEQFF.